This passage covers 20 T cell receptor beta chains from one sample sequenced in a study of T cells in Graves' hyperthyroidism and ophthalmopathy. From RNA transcripts, TCR beta CDR3 regions were amplified. The study used the HTBI primer set for a first-round RT-PCR of the TCR CDR3. TCRdb used MiXCR to reprocess the multiplex PCR reads, holding one entry per CDR3 protein. The sample records tens of thousands of distinct CDR3 sequences, 54% being singletons. The specimen sequenced was peripheral blood or thyroid tissue (not recorded which). The receptors were gathered from a man aged 18 to 29 with Graves' hyperthyroidism.

The genes are TRBV29-1 and TRBJ1-2; D unclear. The CDR3 totals 12 residues. V was pared by 1 base and J by 4 bases, with 7 bases between. Germline CDR1 SQVTM, CDR2 ANQGSEA. The CDR3 coding sequence is TGCAGCGTTGAAGCCGTACGCTATGGCTACACCTTC. Translating gives CSVEAVRYGYTF. Filled out from reference TRBV29-1 and TRBJ1-2, the complete variable domain reads SAVISQKPSRDICQRGTSLTIQCQVDSQVTMMFWYRQQPGQSLTLIATANQGSEATYESGFVIDKFPISRPNLTFSTLTVSNMSPEDSSIYLCSVEAVRYGYTFGSGTRLTVV.

This clonotype showed up many times. This chain connects TRBV4-3 to TRBJ2-3, with 10 bases fitting TRBD2. The germline V gene encodes CDR1 LGHNA and CDR2 YSLEER. J was trimmed by 8 bases and V by 0 bases; bases with no gene match: 11. The CDR3 loop spans 17 amino acids. In nucleotides, the CDR3 is TGCGCCAGCAGCCAAGATCCAGCGGGAGGGCCGGCTGTTACGCAGTATTTT. Amino acid sequence: CASSQDPAGGPAVTQYF.

The V call is TRBV15, the J call TRBJ1-5; D remains unclear. Trimming removed 5 bases from V and 4 bases from J, with 6 bases in between. The CDR3 has 12 amino acids. Germline V lookup: CDR1 LNHNV, CDR2 YYDKDF (reference sequence). The CDR3: CATSGGNQPQHF. The DNA for the CDR3 is TGTGCCACCAGCGGCGGGAATCAGCCCCAGCATTTT.

CDR3 coding DNA: TGTGCCAGCAGCCCCGGCGGGGGGGAGGAGACCCAGTACTTC. Translation: CASSPGGGEETQYF. The V and J genes are TRBV5-4 and TRBJ2-5; 9 bases are a match to TRBD2. V shed 4 bases, J shed 5 bases, and the junction held 6 bases outside the gene matches. The CDR3 covers 14 residues. The germline gives CDR1 SGHNT, CDR2 YYREEE (reference sequence).

This clonotype was seen many times. V is TRBV15 and J is TRBJ2-2; D gene unclear. Germline V gene lookup returns CDR1 LNHNV and CDR2 YYDKDF (reference sequence). This CDR3 comprises 15 residues. V shed 5 bases and J shed 0 bases, with 10 bases lying between them. The CDR3 DNA sequence: TGTGCCACCAGCTCCCGGAACGCGAACACCGGGGAGCTGTTTTTT. This sequence encodes CATSSRNANTGELFF.

This sequence joins TRBV6-7 and TRBJ1-5; D call uncertain. TRBV6-7 is marked as an open reading frame, function uncertain. The CDR3 contains 14 residues. Trimming took 6 bases from V and 7 from J, leaving 16 bases between them. The CDR3 nucleotides are TGTGCCAGCAGAAACCGGCGGGTCGGGCAGCCCCAGCATTTT. Translation gives CASRNRRVGQPQHF.

V usage is TRBV20-1 and J usage is TRBJ2-7; 8 positions match TRBD2. CDR3 length equals 14 residues. Germline loops: CDR1 DFQATT, CDR2 SNEGSKA (reference sequence). V gave up 3 bases and J gave up 4 bases; unmatched junction bases: 8. The CDR3 nucleotides read TGCAGTGCTAGGCGTGCGGGAGGTCAATACGAGCAGTACTTC. It codes for CSARRAGGQYEQYF.

This chain joins TRBV2 and TRBJ1-1; D remains ambiguous. Trimming stripped 8 bases from V and 0 bases from J, with 4 bases between. Germline CDR1 and CDR2: SNHLY and FYNNEI. The length of the CDR3 is 11 residues. Written as DNA, the CDR3 is TGTGCCAGCCAAATGAACACTGAAGCTTTCTTT. Protein: CASQMNTEAFF.

This clonotype came up many times. The rearrangement joins TRBV2 to TRBJ2-6; D perhaps matches TRBD2 (7 bases). V was shortened by 3 bases and J by 1 base, with 13 bases between the two germline ends. Germline V gene data show CDR1 as SNHLY and CDR2 as FYNNEI. There are 17 residues in the CDR3. The CDR3 protein is CASSESGGASGANVLTF. The CDR3 region has the DNA TGTGCCAGCAGTGAGTCGGGGGGCGCTTCTGGGGCCAACGTCCTGACTTTC.

This chain uses TRBV20-1 with TRBJ1-4; D not resolved. V lost 3 bases and J 3 bases, leaving 11 bases between the germline ends. The germline V gene has CDR1 DFQATT and CDR2 SNEGSKA (reference sequence). This CDR3 region has 14 residues. This CDR3 reads CSASVVPANEKLFF. The CDR3 DNA reads as TGCAGTGCTAGTGTGGTACCAGCTAATGAAAAACTGTTTTTT.

The rearrangement uses TRBV20-1 and TRBJ2-5; the D gene is possibly TRBD2 (5 bases). Per germline, CDR1 DFQATT and CDR2 SNEGSKA (reference sequence). The CDR3 runs to 13 residues. Trimming cost V 0 bases and J 9 bases, with 14 bases left between them. The CDR3 loop reads CSARESGNQPQYF. The CDR3 DNA follows: TGCAGTGCTAGAGAATCGGGGAATCAGCCCCAGTACTTC.

For this clonotype: Compared with germline, one end of the junction differs, possibly owing to a read error. The V call is TRBV27, the J call TRBJ2-6; D may be TRBD1 (5 bases). This CDR3 is built from 15 residues. Germline CDR1 is MNHEY and CDR2 is SMNVEV (reference sequence). The CDR3 DNA is TGTACCAGCAAATCGACTCGCTCTGGGGCCGACGTCCTGACTTTC. Its protein is CTSKSTRSGADVLTF. The full variable domain, rest sourced from reference TRBV27 and TRBJ2-6, is EAQVTQNPRYLITVTGKKLTVTCSQNMNHEYMSWYRQDPGLGLRQIYYSMNVEVTDKGDVPEGYKVSRKEKRNFPLILESPSPNQTSLYFCTSKSTRSGADVLTFGAGSRLTVL.

This clonotype was picked up many times. The genes are TRBV7-2 and TRBJ2-5; D gene uncertain. V lost 4 bases and J 5 bases, leaving 14 bases between the germline ends. This CDR3 region has 14 residues. Germline V lookup: CDR1 SGHTA, CDR2 FQGNSA. In nucleotides, the CDR3 is TGTGCCAGCAGCTCCGTTACGATCGGCGAGACCCAGTACTTC. It translates to CASSSVTIGETQYF.

This clonotype showed up many times. The chain recombines TRBV19 with TRBJ1-1; the D gene is possibly TRBD1 (6 bases). Germline CDR1 is LNHDA and CDR2 is SQIVND (reference sequence). Trimming removed 3 bases from V and 7 bases from J, with 21 bases in between. There are 16 residues in the CDR3. This chain's CDR3 is CASSIHGGVKGIEAFF. Written as DNA, the CDR3 is TGTGCCAGTAGTATTCATGGGGGCGTCAAGGGTATTGAAGCTTTCTTT.

Concerning this clonotype itself: One junction end does not reproduce the germline sequence, and a read error may be involved. The chain joins TRBV7-6 to TRBJ1-4; 7 positions match TRBD1. CDR1 is SGHVS and CDR2 is FNYEAQ in the germline V gene. This CDR3 contains 15 residues. CDR3 residues: CASSRQGAPNEKLLF. The CDR3 DNA is TGTGCCAGCAGTCGACAGGGAGCTCCAAATGAAAAACTGCTTTTT.

This clonotype was detected ten times or more. The chain uses TRBV7-2 and TRBJ1-6; D may be TRBD1 (5 bases). CDR3 size: 13 residues. The ends were cut back, 1 base at V and 14 bases at J, with 12 bases in the middle. CDR1 is SGHTA, CDR2 FQGNSA, per germline. CDR3 residues: CASSLGRWGALHF. The CDR3 DNA reads as TGTGCCAGCAGCTTAGGACGGTGGGGGGCCCTCCACTTT.

This chain connects TRBV7-6 to TRBJ2-5; unclear D gene. Germline-derived CDR1 and CDR2 are SGHVS and FNYEAQ. Between the trimmed V and J ends, which lost 1 base and 2 bases, there was a span of 11 bases. The CDR3 has 15 residues. Written as DNA, the CDR3 is TGTGCCAGCAGCTTAGGGCTAGGTAATCAAGAGACCCAGTACTTC. Its protein is CASSLGLGNQETQYF. The whole variable domain, remainder taken from reference TRBV7-6 and TRBJ2-5, is GAGVSQSPRYKVTKRGQDVALRCDPISGHVSLYWYRQALGQGPEFLTYFNYEAQQDKSGLPNDRFSAERPEGSISTLTIQRTEQRDSAMYRCASSLGLGNQETQYFGPGTRLLVL.

This clonotype was detected once. The V and J genes are TRBV7-8 and TRBJ2-5, with 7 bases matching TRBD1. V gave up 6 bases and J gave up 7 bases; unmatched junction bases: 2. This CDR3 spans 11 amino acids. The germline V gene encodes CDR1 SGHVS and CDR2 FQNEAQ. DNA for the CDR3: TGTGCCAGCAGAAGGACAGGGACCCAGTACTTC. Residues: CASRRTGTQYF.

This clonotype appeared many times. This chain joins TRBV6-5 and TRBJ2-2, with a tentative D call TRBD1 (6 bases). Trimming pared 1 base from V and 6 bases from J, leaving 18 bases between. From germline, CDR1 is MNHEY and CDR2 SVGAGI. This CDR3 is 17 amino acids long. The CDR3 sequence is CASSYLPDRIVAGELFF. The CDR3 nucleotides read TGTGCCAGCAGTTACTTACCTGACAGGATAGTTGCCGGGGAGCTGTTTTTT.

The sample holds many counts of this clonotype. The genes are TRBV6-2 or TRBV6-3 and TRBJ2-2, with D possibly matching TRBD1 (6 bases). V shed 8 bases and J shed 5 bases, with 15 bases lying between them. Germline CDR1 is MNHEY and CDR2 is SVGEGT. The CDR3 spans 14 residues. DNA of the CDR3: TGTGCCAGCCGCCGGGGCCAGGGGACCGGGGAGCTGTTTTTT. This translates into CASRRGQGTGELFF.